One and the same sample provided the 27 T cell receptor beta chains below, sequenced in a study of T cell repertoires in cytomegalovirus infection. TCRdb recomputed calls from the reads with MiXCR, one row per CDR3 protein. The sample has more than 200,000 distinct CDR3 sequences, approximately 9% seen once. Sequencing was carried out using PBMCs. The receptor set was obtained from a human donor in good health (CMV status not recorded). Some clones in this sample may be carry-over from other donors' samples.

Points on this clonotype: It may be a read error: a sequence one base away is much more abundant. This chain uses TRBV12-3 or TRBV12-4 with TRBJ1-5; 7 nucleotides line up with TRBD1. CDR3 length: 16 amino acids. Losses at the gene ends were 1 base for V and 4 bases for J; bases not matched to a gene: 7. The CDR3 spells CASSLGSVRGNQPQHF. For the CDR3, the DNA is TGTGCCAGCAGTTTAGGTTCGGTCAGGGGGAATCAGCCCCAGCATTTT.

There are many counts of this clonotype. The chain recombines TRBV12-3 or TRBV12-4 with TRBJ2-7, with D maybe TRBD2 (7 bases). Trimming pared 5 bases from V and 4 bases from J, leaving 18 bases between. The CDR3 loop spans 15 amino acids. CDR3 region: CASSPGRTRGYEQYF. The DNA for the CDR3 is TGTGCCAGCAGTCCGGGACGGACTAGGGGGTACGAGCAGTACTTC.

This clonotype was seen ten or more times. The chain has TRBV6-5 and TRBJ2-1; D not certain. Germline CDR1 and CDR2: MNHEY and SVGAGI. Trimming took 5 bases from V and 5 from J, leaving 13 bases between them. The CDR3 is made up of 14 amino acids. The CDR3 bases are TGTGCCAGCAGTCTAGTCCGAACGGACAATGAGCAGTTCTTC. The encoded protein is CASSLVRTDNEQFF.

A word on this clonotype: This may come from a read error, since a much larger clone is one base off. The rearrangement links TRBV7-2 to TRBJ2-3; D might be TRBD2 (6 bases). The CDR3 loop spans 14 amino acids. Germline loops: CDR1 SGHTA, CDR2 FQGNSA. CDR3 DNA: TGTGTCAGCAGCTTAGAATTAGCGGAGCCCCTGAAGTATTTT. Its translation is CVSSLELAEPLKYF.

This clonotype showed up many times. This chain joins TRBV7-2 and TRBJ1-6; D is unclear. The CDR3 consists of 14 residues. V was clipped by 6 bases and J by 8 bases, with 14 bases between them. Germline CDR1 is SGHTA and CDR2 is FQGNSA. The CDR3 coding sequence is TGTGCCAGCAGTCCACTAGATCTTTATTCACCCCTCCACTTT. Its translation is CASSPLDLYSPLHF.

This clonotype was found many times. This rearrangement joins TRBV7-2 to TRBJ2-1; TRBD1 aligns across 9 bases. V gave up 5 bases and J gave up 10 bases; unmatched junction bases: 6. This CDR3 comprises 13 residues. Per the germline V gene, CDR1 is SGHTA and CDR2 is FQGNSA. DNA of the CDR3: TGTGCCAGCAGCCTGGACAGGGGAGACGAGCAGTTCTTC. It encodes CASSLDRGDEQFF.

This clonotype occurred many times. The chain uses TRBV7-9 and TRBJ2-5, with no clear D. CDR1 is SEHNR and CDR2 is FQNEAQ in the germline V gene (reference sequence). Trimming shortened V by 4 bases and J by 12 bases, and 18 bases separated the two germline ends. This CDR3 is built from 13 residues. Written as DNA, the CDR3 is TGTGCCAGCAGCTCCCCCACCCGGTCGAGAAAGTACTTC. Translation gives CASSSPTRSRKYF.

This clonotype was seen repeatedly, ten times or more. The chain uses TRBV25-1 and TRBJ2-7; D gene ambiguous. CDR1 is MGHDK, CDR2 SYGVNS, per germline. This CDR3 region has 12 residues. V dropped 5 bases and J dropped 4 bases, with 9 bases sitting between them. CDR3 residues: CASSSQKYEQYF. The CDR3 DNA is TGTGCCAGCAGTAGCCAGAAGTACGAGCAGTACTTC.

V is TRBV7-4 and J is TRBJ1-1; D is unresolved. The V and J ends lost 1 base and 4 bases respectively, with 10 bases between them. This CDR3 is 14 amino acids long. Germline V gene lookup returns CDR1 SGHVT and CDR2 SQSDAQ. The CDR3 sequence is CASSLGAVGTEAFF. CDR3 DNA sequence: TGTGCCAGCAGCTTAGGGGCCGTCGGCACTGAAGCTTTCTTT.

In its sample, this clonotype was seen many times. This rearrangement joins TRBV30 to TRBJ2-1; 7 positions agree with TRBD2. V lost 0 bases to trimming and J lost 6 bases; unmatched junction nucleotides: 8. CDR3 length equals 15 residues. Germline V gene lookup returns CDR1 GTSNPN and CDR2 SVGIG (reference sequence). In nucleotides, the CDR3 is TGTGCCTGGAGTGTACTTGCGGGAGTGCTCAATGAGCAGTTCTTC. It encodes CAWSVLAGVLNEQFF.

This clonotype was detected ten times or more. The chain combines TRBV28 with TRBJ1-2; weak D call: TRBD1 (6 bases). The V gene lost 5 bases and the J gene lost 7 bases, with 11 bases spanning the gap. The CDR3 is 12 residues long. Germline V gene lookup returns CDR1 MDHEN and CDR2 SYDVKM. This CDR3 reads CASSTGPGGYTF. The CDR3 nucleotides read TGTGCCAGCAGTACAGGGCCCGGTGGCTACACCTTC.

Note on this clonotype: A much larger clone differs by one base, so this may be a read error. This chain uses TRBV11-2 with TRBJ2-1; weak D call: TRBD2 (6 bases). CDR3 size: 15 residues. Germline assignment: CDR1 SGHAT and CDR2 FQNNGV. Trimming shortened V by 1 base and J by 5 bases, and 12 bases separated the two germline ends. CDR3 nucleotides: TGTGCCAGCAGCTTAGGTGGAGCGGGCCACAATGAGCAGTTCTTC. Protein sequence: CASSLGGAGHNEQFF.

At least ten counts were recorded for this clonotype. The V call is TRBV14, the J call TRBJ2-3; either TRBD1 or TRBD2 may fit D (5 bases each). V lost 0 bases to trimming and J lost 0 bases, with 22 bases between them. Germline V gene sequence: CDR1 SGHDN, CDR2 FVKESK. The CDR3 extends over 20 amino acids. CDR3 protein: CASSQDLYGTPEASTDTQYF. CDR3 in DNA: TGTGCCAGCAGCCAAGATCTATACGGGACCCCTGAAGCTAGCACAGATACGCAGTATTTT.

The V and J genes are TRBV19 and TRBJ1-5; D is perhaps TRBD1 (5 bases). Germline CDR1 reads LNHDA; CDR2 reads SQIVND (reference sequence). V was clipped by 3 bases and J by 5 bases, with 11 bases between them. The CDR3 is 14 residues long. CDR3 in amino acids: CASSIGRDDQPQHF. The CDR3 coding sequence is TGTGCCAGTAGTATTGGCAGGGATGATCAGCCCCAGCATTTT.

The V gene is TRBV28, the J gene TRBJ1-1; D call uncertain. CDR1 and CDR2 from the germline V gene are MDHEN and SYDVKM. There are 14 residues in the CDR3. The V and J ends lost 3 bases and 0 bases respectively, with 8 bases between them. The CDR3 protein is CASSFPAMNTEAFF. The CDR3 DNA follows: TGTGCCAGCAGTTTTCCAGCCATGAACACTGAAGCTTTCTTT.

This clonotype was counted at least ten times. CDR3 in DNA: TGTGCCAGCAGTCCACCCCGGACAGCTAGCACAGATACGCAGTATTTT. Protein product: CASSPPRTASTDTQYF. The chain employs TRBV12-3 or TRBV12-4 and TRBJ2-3, with D perhaps matching TRBD1 (6 bases). Between the trimmed V and J ends, which lost 5 bases and 0 bases, there was a span of 15 bases. This CDR3 region has 16 residues.

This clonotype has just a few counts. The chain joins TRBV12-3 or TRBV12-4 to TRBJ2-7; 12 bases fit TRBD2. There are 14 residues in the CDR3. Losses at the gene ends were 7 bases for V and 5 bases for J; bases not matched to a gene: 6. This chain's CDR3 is CASTLLAGGHEQYF. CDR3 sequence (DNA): TGTGCCAGCACCCTACTAGCGGGAGGCCACGAGCAGTACTTC.

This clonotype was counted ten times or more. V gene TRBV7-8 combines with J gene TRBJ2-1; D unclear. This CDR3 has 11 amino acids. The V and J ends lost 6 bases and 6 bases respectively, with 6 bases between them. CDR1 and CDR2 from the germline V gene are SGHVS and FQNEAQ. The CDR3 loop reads CASRILNEQFF. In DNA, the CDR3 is TGTGCCAGCAGGATCCTCAATGAGCAGTTCTTC.

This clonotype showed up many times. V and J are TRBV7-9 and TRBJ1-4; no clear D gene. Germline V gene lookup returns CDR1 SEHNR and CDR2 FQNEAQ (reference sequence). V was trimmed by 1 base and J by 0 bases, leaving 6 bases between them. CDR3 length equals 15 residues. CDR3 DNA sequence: TGTGCCAGCAGCTTAGAGTCAGCAACTAATGAAAAACTGTTTTTT. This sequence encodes CASSLESATNEKLFF.

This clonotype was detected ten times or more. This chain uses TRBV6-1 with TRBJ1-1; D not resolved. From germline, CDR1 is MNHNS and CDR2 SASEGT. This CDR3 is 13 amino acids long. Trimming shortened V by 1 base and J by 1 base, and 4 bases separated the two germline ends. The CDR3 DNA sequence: TGTGCCAGCAGTGAAGAACAGAACACTGAAGCTTTCTTT. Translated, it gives CASSEEQNTEAFF.

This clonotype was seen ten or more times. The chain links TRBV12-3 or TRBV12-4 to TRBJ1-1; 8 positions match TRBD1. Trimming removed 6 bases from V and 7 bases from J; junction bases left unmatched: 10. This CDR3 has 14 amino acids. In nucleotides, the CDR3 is TGTGCCAGCAGAGGCGACAGGGGCTGGAATGAAGCTTTCTTT. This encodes CASRGDRGWNEAFF.

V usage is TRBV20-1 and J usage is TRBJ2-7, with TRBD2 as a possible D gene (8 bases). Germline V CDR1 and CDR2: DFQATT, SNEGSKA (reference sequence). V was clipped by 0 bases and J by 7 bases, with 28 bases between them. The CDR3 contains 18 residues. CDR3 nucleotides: TGCAGTGCTAGAGATCTCAGCAGGGGGACTAGTAGTTTGGGAGAGCAGTACTTC. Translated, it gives CSARDLSRGTSSLGEQYF.

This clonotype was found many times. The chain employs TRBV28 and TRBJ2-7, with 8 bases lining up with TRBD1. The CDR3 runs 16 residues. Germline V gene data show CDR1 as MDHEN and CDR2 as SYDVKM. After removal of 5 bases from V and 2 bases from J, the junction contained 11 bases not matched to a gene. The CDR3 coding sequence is TGTGCCAGCAGTGGCATCGGGACAGGTTCTCCCTACGAGCAGTACTTC. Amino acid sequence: CASSGIGTGSPYEQYF.

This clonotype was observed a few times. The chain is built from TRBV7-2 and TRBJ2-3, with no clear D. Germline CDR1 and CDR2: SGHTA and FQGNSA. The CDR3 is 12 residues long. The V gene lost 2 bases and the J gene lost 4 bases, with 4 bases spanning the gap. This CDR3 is CASSLSADTQYF. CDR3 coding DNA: TGTGCCAGCAGCTTATCGGCAGATACGCAGTATTTT. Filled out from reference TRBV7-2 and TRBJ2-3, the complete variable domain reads GAGVSQSPSNKVTEKGKDVELRCDPISGHTALYWYRQSLGQGLEFLIYFQGNSAPDKSGLPSDRFSAERTGGSVSTLTIQRTQQEDSAVYLCASSLSADTQYFGPGTRLTVL.

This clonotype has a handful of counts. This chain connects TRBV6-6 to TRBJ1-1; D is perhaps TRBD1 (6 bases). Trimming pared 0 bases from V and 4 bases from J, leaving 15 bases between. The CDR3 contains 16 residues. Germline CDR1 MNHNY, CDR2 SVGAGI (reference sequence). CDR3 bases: TGTGCCAGCAGTTACTCGGCAGTGGGGGCAGGCACTGAAGCTTTCTTT. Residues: CASSYSAVGAGTEAFF.

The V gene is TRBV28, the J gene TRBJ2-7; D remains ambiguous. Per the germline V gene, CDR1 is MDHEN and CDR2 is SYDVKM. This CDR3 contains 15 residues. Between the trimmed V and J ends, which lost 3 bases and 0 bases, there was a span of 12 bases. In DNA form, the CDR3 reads TGTGCCAGCAGTTTTCGGACGGCAAGCTCCTACGAGCAGTACTTC. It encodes CASSFRTASSYEQYF.

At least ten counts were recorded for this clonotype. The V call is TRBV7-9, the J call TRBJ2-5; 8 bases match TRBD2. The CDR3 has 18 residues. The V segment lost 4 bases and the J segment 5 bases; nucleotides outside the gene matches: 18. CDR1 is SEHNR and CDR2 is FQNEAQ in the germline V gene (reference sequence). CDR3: CASSSTRRGGPEWETQYF. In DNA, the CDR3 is TGTGCCAGCAGCTCTACCCGACGGGGGGGGCCGGAGTGGGAGACCCAGTACTTC.